This TCR beta chain was observed in a study of monozygotic twins with inflammatory bowel disease. Notes on the study in general: Repertoire similarity did not differ between concordant and discordant twins, possibly owing to limited power. T cell subtypes that differed could not be told apart.

The length of the CDR3 is 13 residues. The germline gives CDR1 DFQATT, CDR2 SNEGSKA (reference sequence). Each donor gave 2.5 ml of peripheral blood. Molecular identifiers with 6-nucleotide sample barcodes were added during cDNA synthesis via template switching. From the 5' RACE reads, TCRdb lists one entry per CDR3 protein and no DNA. The clone table shows around 190,000 distinct CDR3 sequences, with the ten largest holding roughly 1.5%. Note on this clonotype: Its antigen is unidentified.

The TCR originated in a human donor with ulcerative colitis or Crohn's disease, or a healthy co-twin of an affected twin (not recorded which). The sequencing sample was made of blood. V usage is TRBV20-1 and J usage is TRBJ2-3; no DNA is available, so the TRBD1 call from TCRdb remains unchecked. The chain's CDR3 is CSASGGIADTQYF.